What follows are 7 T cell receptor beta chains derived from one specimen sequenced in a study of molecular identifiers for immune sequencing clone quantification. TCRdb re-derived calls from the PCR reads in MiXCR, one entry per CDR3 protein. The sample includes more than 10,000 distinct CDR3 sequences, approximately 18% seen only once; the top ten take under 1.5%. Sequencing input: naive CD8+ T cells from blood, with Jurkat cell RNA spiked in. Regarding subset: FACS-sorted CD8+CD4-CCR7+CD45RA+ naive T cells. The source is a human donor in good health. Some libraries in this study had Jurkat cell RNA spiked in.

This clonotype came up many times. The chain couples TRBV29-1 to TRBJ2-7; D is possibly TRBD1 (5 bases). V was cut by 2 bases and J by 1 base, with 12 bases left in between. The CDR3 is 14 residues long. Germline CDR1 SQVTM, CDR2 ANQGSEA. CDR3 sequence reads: CSVESRASSYEQYF. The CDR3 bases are TGCAGCGTTGAATCCAGGGCCAGTTCCTACGAGCAGTACTTC.

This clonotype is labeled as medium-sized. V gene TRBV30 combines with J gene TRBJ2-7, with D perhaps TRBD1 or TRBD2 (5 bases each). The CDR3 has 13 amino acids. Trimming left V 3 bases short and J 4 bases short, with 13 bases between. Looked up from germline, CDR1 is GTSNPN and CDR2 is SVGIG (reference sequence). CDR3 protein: CAWRSPGTYEQYF. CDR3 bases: TGTGCCTGGAGATCCCCCGGGACGTACGAGCAGTACTTC.

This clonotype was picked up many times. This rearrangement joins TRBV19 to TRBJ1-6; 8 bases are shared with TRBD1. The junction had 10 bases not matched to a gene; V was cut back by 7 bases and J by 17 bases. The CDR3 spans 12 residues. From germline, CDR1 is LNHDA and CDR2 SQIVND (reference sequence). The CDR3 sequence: CASTRETGAFHF. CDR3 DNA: TGTGCCAGTACCCGGGAGACAGGGGCTTTCCACTTT.

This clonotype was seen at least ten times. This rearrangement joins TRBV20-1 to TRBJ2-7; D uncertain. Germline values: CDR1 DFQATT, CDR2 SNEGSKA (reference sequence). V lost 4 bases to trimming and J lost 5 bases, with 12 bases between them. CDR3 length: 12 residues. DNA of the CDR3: TGCAGTGCTACCCTAGGTTACGACGAGCAGTACTTC. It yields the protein CSATLGYDEQYF.

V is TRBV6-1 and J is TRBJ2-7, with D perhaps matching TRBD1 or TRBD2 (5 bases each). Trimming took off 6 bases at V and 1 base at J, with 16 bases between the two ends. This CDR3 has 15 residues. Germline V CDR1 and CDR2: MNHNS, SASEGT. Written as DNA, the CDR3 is TGTGCCAGCAGCCATTTCCTTGGGGGTTCCTACGAGCAGTACTTC. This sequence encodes CASSHFLGGSYEQYF.

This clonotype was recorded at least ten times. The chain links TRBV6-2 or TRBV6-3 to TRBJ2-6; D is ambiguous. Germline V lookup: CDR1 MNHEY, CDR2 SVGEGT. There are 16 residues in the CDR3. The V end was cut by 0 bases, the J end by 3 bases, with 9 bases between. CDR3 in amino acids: CASSYSRPIGANVLTF. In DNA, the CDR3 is TGTGCCAGCAGTTACTCGAGGCCAATTGGGGCCAACGTCCTGACTTTC.

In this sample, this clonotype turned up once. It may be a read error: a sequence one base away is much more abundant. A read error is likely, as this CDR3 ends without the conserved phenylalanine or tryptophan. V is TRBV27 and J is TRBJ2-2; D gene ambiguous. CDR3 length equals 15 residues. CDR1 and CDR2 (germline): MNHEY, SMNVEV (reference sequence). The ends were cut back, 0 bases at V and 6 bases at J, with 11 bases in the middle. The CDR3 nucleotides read TGTGCCAGCAGTTTATCCCAAGGGATTGCCGGGGAGCTGTTTGTT. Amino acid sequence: CASSLSQGIAGELFV.